The clone carrying this T cell receptor beta chain was recorded many times. The antigen is undetermined. These data belong to a study of identical twins. Study results and limitations: Models predicted too little out-of-frame TCR alpha sharing in monozygotic twins.

Using its own MiXCR run on the 5' RACE reads, TCRdb lists one record per CDR3 protein. The data hold nearly 650,000 distinct CDR3 sequences, with roughly 7.2% observed a single time. Deletions cut 6 bases from V and 2 bases from J, with 13 bases between. Germline CDR1 and CDR2: MGHDK and SYGVNS. There are 14 residues in the CDR3. Healthy Caucasians, and only they, were the donors. The same data also contributed to another study, on yellow fever vaccine responses in identical twins. That paper states: Twin vaccine T cell responses reportedly seemed partly convergent, partly personalized.

Sequencing was carried out using PBMCs. V and J are TRBV25-1 and TRBJ1-2; no clear D gene. This sequence was found in a woman under 30 in good health. CDR3 residues: CASSLGRLNYGYTF. The CDR3 nucleotides read TGTGCCAGCAGCCTAGGACGGTTGAACTATGGCTACACCTTC.